These T cell receptor beta chains were read from a single sample in a study of blood T cells in healthy people across ages. One entry per CDR3 protein results from TCRdb running MiXCR on the 5' RACE reads. Of around 900,000 distinct CDR3 sequences in the sample, just over 50% were seen once. Sequencing used blood. Receptors originate from an older woman in good health. The CDR3 runs from the conserved cysteine through the conserved F or W. The order of the fields is clone size, J gene, D gene, V gene, CDR3 DNA, CDR3 protein. D genes are given only for firm matches. Rows give clone size only sometimes, using once, few, many, or a class for an expanded clone.

few	TRBJ1-4	TRBD1	TRBV5-4	TGTGCCAGCAGCACTGGGACAGGGAATGAAAAACTGTTTTTT	CASSTGTGNEKLFF
many	TRBJ2-1	.	TRBV15	TGTGCCACCAGCCAGGGATCGTGGGGGGAGCAGTTCTTC	CATSQGSWGEQFF
.	TRBJ2-1	.	TRBV4-1	TGCGCCAGCAGCCCCGGACGGATGTACAATGAGCAGTTCTTC	CASSPGRMYNEQFF
.	TRBJ2-1	.	TRBV5-1	TGCGCCAGCAGCCTGGAGGGGGTCGTCCCCTACAATGAGCAGTTCTTC	CASSLEGVVPYNEQFF
.	TRBJ2-4	.	TRBV7-9	TGTGCCAGCAGCCCGTTACCGGGTGCGGGAAACATTCAGTACTTC	CASSPLPGAGNIQYF
.	TRBJ2-7	TRBD2	TRBV20-1	TGCAGTGCTAGATCACTAGCGGGAGTGGGCGAGCAGTACTTC	CSARSLAGVGEQYF
.	TRBJ1-1	.	TRBV29-1	TGCAGCGTAGCAAAAGAGTGGAACACTGAAGCTTTCTTT	CSVAKEWNTEAFF
.	TRBJ1-1	.	TRBV6-6	TGTGCCAGCAGTTACTCGGCGGGACTCGGGAACACTGAAGCTTTCTTT	CASSYSAGLGNTEAFF
many	TRBJ2-5	TRBD1	TRBV13	TGTGCCAGCAGCCGGACAGGGGGGCAAGAGACCCAGTACTTC	CASSRTGGQETQYF
few	TRBJ2-3	.	TRBV18	TGTGCCAGCTCACTAGACCCACGCACGCAGTATTTT	CASSLDPRTQYF
.	TRBJ2-1	TRBD2	TRBV7-2	TGTGCCAGCAGCTCAAGGCGGGGGAGCTCCTACAATGAGCAGTTCTTC	CASSSRRGSSYNEQFF
many	TRBJ1-2	.	TRBV12-3/TRBV12-4	TGTGCCAGCAGTTTGCTACAGGGTGGCGGCTACACCTTC	CASSLLQGGGYTF
.	TRBJ1-1	.	TRBV20-1	TGCAGTGCTACGTGGTCAGCGAATACTGAAGCTTTCTTT	CSATWSANTEAFF
.	TRBJ2-3	.	TRBV7-9	TGTGCCAGCAGCGGACAGACGGATACGCAGTATTTT	CASSGQTDTQYF
few	TRBJ2-7	.	TRBV28	TGTGCCAGCAGTCCCCGTGGATCCGGGAGAAGGTACGAGCAGTACTTC	CASSPRGSGRRYEQYF
few	TRBJ2-5	TRBD1	TRBV3-1	TGTGCCAGCAGCCGAGTTGGGACAGGGGATTCATCGCAGTACTTC	CASSRVGTGDSSQYF
.	TRBJ2-6	.	TRBV15	TGTGCCACCAGCCCAACGGACGGGGCCAACGTCCTGACTTTC	CATSPTDGANVLTF
.	TRBJ2-3	TRBD2	TRBV5-1	TGCGCCAGCCTCGCTAGCGGGAGGGCCACAGATACGCAGTATTTT	CASLASGRATDTQYF
.	TRBJ2-1	.	TRBV5-1	TGCGCCAGCGGCTCTCCCCCTGGTCTGAGGGAGCAGTTCTTC	CASGSPPGLREQFF
.	TRBJ2-5	.	TRBV20-1	TGCAGTGCTAGAGATCATCCAAGGAACCAAGAGACCCAGTACTTC	CSARDHPRNQETQYF
.	TRBJ1-5	.	TRBV4-1	TGCGCCAGCAGCCTAGTAACCACCCAGCCCCAGCATTTT	CASSLVTTQPQHF
.	TRBJ2-2	TRBD1	TRBV7-2	TGTGCCAGCAGCTTAGTAGGGGGCGCGTACACCGGGGAGCTGTTTTTT	CASSLVGGAYTGELFF
.	TRBJ1-4	.	TRBV25-1	TGTGCCAGCAGTGAACTGGGTGAAAAACTGTTTTTT	CASSELGEKLFF
.	TRBJ2-5	TRBD2	TRBV27	TGTGCCAGCAGAGGGACTAGCGGGTCCCAAGAGACCCAGTACTTC	CASRGTSGSQETQYF
.	TRBJ2-7	TRBD2	TRBV20-1	TGCAGTGCTACAACTAGCGGGAGTGGCGAGCAGTACTTC	CSATTSGSGEQYF
.	TRBJ2-1	TRBD2	TRBV7-2	TGTGCCAGCAGCTTAGACCTTCGACTAGCGGGAGATCAGTTCTTC	CASSLDLRLAGDQFF
.	TRBJ2-1	TRBD2	TRBV3-1	TGTGCCAGCAGCCAAGAAGGGACTAGGAGCGAGCAGTTCTTC	CASSQEGTRSEQFF
few	TRBJ2-7	.	TRBV5-6	TGTGCCAGCAGCTTGGCCTTGTCAATCTACGAGCAGTACTTC	CASSLALSIYEQYF
many	TRBJ1-1	TRBD1	TRBV7-9	TGTGCCAGCAGCTTAGGGGACAGCATAAAGAACACTGAAGCTTTCTTT	CASSLGDSIKNTEAFF
few	TRBJ2-2	TRBD2	TRBV4-1	TGCGCCAGCAGGCCGACTAGCGGCACCACGAACACCGGGGAGCTGTTTTTT	CASRPTSGTTNTGELFF
few	TRBJ2-4	TRBD2	TRBV7-2	TGTGCCAGCAGCTTAGGGGGGCCTAGCGGGAGGAGAAGAACAGGCATTCAGTACTTC	CASSLGGPSGRRRTGIQYF
few	TRBJ1-5	.	TRBV12-3/TRBV12-4	TGTGCCAGCAGTTTCCAGGGTCCCCAGCATTTT	CASSFQGPQHF
.	TRBJ1-6	.	TRBV20-1	TGCAGCCTCGGAAAGCATAATTCACCCCTCCACTTT	CSLGKHNSPLHF
.	TRBJ2-2	TRBD2	TRBV7-2	TGTGCCAGCAGCTTAGAAGCGGGAAGGACCGGGGAGCTGTTTTTT	CASSLEAGRTGELFF
few	TRBJ1-4	.	TRBV15	TGTGCCACCAGCAGAGATTTGAATGAAAAACTGTTTTTT	CATSRDLNEKLFF
.	TRBJ2-7	.	TRBV20-1	TGCAGTGCTGACCCGGGACTCGAAACGATTTCCTACAATGAGCAGTACTTC	CSADPGLETISYNEQYF
.	TRBJ2-3	.	TRBV6-5	TGTGCCAGCAGGCCCGGGGGGCCAGGAGCCTCAGATACGCAGTATTTT	CASRPGGPGASDTQYF
.	TRBJ2-7	.	TRBV5-1	TGCGTCAGCAGCTTAACTACAGGGACCTACGAGCAGTACTTC	CVSSLTTGTYEQYF
few	TRBJ2-3	.	TRBV18	TGTGCCAGCTCACCACGGGGTTTGGGCGATACGCAGTATTTT	CASSPRGLGDTQYF
few	TRBJ2-7	TRBD1	TRBV4-1	TGCGCCAGCAGCCGGCCGGGACAGAATTACGAGCAGTACTTC	CASSRPGQNYEQYF
.	TRBJ2-7	TRBD2	TRBV4-2	TGTGCCAGCAGTCAGAGCGGGAGGGCCTTGAGCGAGCAGTACTTC	CASSQSGRALSEQYF
.	TRBJ2-4	.	TRBV2	TGTGCCAGCAGTGGCGGCGGGGCCCCCAAAAACATTCAGTACTTC	CASSGGGAPKNIQYF
few	TRBJ2-6	.	TRBV25-1	TGTGCCAGCGCCCCAGCTGGGGCCAACGTCCTGACTTTC	CASAPAGANVLTF
.	TRBJ2-7	TRBD2	TRBV28	TGTGCCAGCAGAAGGACTAGCGGGAACTACAATGAGCAGTACTTC	CASRRTSGNYNEQYF
few	TRBJ1-5	.	TRBV3-1	TGTGCCAGCAGCCAAGAGGGCGGATATAGCAATCAGCCCCAGCATTTT	CASSQEGGYSNQPQHF
few	TRBJ2-1	.	TRBV9	TGTGCCAGCAGCTCCGGGACCAAATCGGGTGAGCAGTTCTTC	CASSSGTKSGEQFF
.	TRBJ2-4	TRBD2	TRBV7-3	TGTGCCAGCAGCTTAAATCGGGCGGGAGGGGCGTACTTC	CASSLNRAGGAYF
.	TRBJ2-5	.	TRBV5-6	TGTGCCAGCAGCTTATTCACGTTGGTCTTCCAAGAGACCCAGTACTTC	CASSLFTLVFQETQYF
.	TRBJ2-1	.	TRBV5-6	TGTGCCAGCATTTTACAGGACAATGAGCAGTTCTTC	CASILQDNEQFF
.	TRBJ2-6	.	TRBV29-1	TGCAGCGTTGTTAGAGGGGCTGGAGGGGCCAAAGTCCCGACTTTC	CSVVRGAGGAKVPTF
few	TRBJ1-5	.	TRBV29-1	TGCAGCGCTGCGTGGGGTAGCAATCAGCCCCAGCATTTT	CSAAWGSNQPQHF
.	TRBJ2-5	.	TRBV4-1	TGCGCCAGCGAACGGGAGTTAAAAGAGACCCAGTACTTC	CASERELKETQYF